Included here is one TCR beta chain sequence, with context. Its cognate antigen is unknown. Researchers ran the PCR with 60 Vbeta and 13 Jbeta primers. The protocol was immunoSEQ multiplex PCR, while the TCRdb copy is restricted to in-frame clones and leaves out a portion. This table holds some 180,000 clones, about 12% found once. These data are taken from a study of cytomegalovirus exposure and HLA in healthy donors. V lost 3 bases and J lost 6, with 14 bases in between. The CDR3 is 14 residues long. Germline CDR1 is LNHDA and CDR2 is SQIVND (reference sequence). Study-level results: Further analysis was carried out later, and it showed several of the most significant clusters appearing linked to common viral pathogens. Most subjects had HLA-A and HLA-B alleles reportedly predicted accurately by TCR beta sequences. Later analysis reportedly placed an Asian-associated ancestry cluster below the roughly 640-donor mean in N-insertions.

The sequenced sample consisted of PBMCs. The chain links TRBV19 to TRBJ1-2; possible D gene TRBD1, 6 bases. This receptor was taken from a man aged 45-65 years in good health and CMV-seropositive. The CDR3 region is CASSMGSRGDGYTF. The CDR3 nucleotides are TGTGCCAGTAGTATGGGGAGCAGGGGCGATGGCTACACCTTC.